This T cell receptor (beta chain) was captured by sequencing in a study of long-term antiretroviral therapy in people with HIV (dated by TCRdb to between 2022 and 2023). About the full investigation: The earliest samples were collected about a decade before the 2015 WHO recommendation for immediate ART, when ART was typically delayed until CD4 counts fell. A total of over 150 cryopreserved PBMC samples came from approximately 30 adults with confirmed HIV infection and were collected serially over a mean of roughly 6 years (range 1-12). Among the 30 or so participants with HIV, ten to twelve were female. No cross-contamination during QIAcube processing was shown when test extractions of a monoclonal T-cell line were performed alongside fewer than 35 polyclonal samples. This retrospective serial study examined whether starting ART and sustained HIV suppression were associated with changes in the composition and diversity of the TRB repertoire in peripheral blood.

Turning to this clone: The antigen it binds to is not known. No quality values exist for individual bases; no much larger clone is one base distant.

What the study reported, not specific to this receptor: Narrower CDR3 length ranges were observed in HIV repertoires than in controls, and an antigen-experienced repertoire with only a slight naive shift after ART was suggested by the network structure. Unsorted PBMC were profiled instead of sorted CD4+ and CD8+ T cells because pre-ART samples had limited cell numbers. Inferences about post-ART repertoire changes were limited because no data were available on ART adherence, viral resistance or therapy changes. Since PBMC availability was limited, sequencing covered only the TCR beta chain, with no alpha chain pairing. Expanded TRB clones identified before ART initiation dominated the repertoire across all time points, though the dominance fluctuated and decreased in many PLHIV after ART. A significant increase in TRB diversity was found to be associated with ART initiation, although TRB diversity was observed to remain significantly below that of transplant donor controls even after long-term ART. The samples were dated from 2004 to 2017, and the ART regimens that were used may be less effective than current ART regimens.

To be included, a participant needed at least one PBMC sample from before ART initiation plus at least two post-ART samples. Every participant with HIV received treatment in the United States of America. Before DNA extraction, cryopreserved samples of about 0.9-11 million PBMC were thawed and then washed. At the time of the earliest PBMC sample, participants with HIV were aged between roughly 20 and 54 years. PBMC samples from each participant spanned 1-4 timepoints before ART initiation and 2-8 timepoints after ART initiation, with a median of 7 samples. For every participant, serial HIV viral load, CD4+ T-cell count, ART history and demographic data were obtained. A Qiagen kit on a QIAcube was used to extract genomic DNA from unsorted PBMC, with samples processed in batches of 12. The immunoSEQ hsTCRB v3.0 assay was used at survey level resolution for TRB variable region sequencing. A depth of roughly 35,000-55,000 T-cell genomes per sample was targeted for TRB sequencing. Pooled TRB libraries were sequenced on an Illumina MiSeq with a v3 150-cycle kit. Per the original workflow: Analysis of repertoires was carried out in R inside a reproducible Nextflow workflow spanning QC, data transformation and analysis. LymphoSeq2, an R package for AIRR-Seq data exploration, was used to implement custom analyses. Four samples yielding fewer than 5000 total TRB sequences were excluded, leaving 188 analyzed HIV repertoires. Among the 180 to 200 retained HIV repertoires, about 57 were collected before ART initiation and roughly 130 were collected after ART initiation. Repertoires were downsampled to 5000 TRB nucleotide sequences, with summary statistics averaged over 100 downsampling iterations. The analysis kept only TRB sequences whose CDR3 regions were at least seven amino acids long. Diversity was assessed using a clonality score derived from Shannon entropy and using the Gini coefficient. Repertoire networks linked the top 5000 CDR3 amino acid sequences whenever two sequences differed by an edit distance of one. Antigen specificity groups and MHC restriction were predicted for TRB CDR3 amino acid sequences with GLIPH2. To flag known associations with CMV, EBV, HIV or tissue antigens, CDR3 amino acid sequences were compared against VDJdb and McPAS-TCR. Pre-ART, post-ART and control groups were compared with Wilcoxon signed-rank tests and Holm-Bonferroni correction. The table was pulled from immuneACCESS by TCRdb, which kept in-frame rearrangements only. Such tables lose some clones; where checked, under half of the loss comes from unresolved V genes, and the rest has no known cause. V and J calls and clone size are given by that table; D and trimming were obtained from the DNA. Across this sample there are about 48,000 clones, with about 81% seen only once. The ten most abundant clones make up roughly 3% of the sample.

Trimming takes 0 bases from V and 1 base from J, and the germline ends sit 10 bases apart. The germline V gene sets CDR1 to SGDLS and CDR2 to YYNGEE. From cysteine to phenylalanine, the CDR3 is 16 amino acids long. CDR3 DNA only is kept here, 48 bases in frame from base 1. The sample was unsorted PBMCs, taken 0.8 years after starting antiretroviral therapy. The rearranged chain carries TRBV9 and TRBJ2-2, with no confident D gene call. The receptor was isolated from a woman aged 18-29 years with HIV. In nucleotide form, the sequence is TGTGCCAGCAGCGTAGGGAGTAGATGGAACACCGGGGAGCTGTTTTTT. Its protein reads: CASSVGSRWNTGELFF.